A single sample gave rise to the 32 T cell receptor beta chains below, sequenced in a study of T-cell memory formation after mild COVID-19. TCRdb reprocessed the 5' RACE reads with MiXCR, giving one entry per CDR3 protein. Among approximately 210,000 distinct CDR3 sequences listed, around 30% were seen once. The sequencing input was PBMCs or a T cell subset sorted from them (not recorded which). These receptors all come from an adult woman who had mild COVID-19 (a few samples of this study predate the infection). Cell type and time point are not known.

This clonotype was seen a handful of times. The rearrangement joins TRBV20-1 to TRBJ1-5; D gene ambiguous. Trimming took 4 bases from V and 4 from J, leaving 14 bases between them. CDR3 length: 14 residues. Germline CDR1 DFQATT, CDR2 SNEGSKA (reference sequence). In DNA form, the CDR3 reads TGCAGTGCTACAGACGGCAGAGAAAATCAGCCCCAGCATTTT. This encodes CSATDGRENQPQHF.

In this sample, this clonotype turned up a few times. V gene TRBV5-5 combines with J gene TRBJ1-2; 7 positions agree with TRBD1. The CDR3 is 16 residues long. CDR1 SGHKS and CDR2 YYEKEE come from the germline V gene (reference sequence). Unmatched junction bases numbered 14, after V lost 4 bases and J lost 5 bases. The chain's CDR3 is CASSVGDRELEYGYTF. Here the CDR3 DNA reads TGTGCCAGCAGCGTCGGGGACAGAGAGTTAGAATATGGCTACACCTTC.

The rearrangement joins TRBV20-1 to TRBJ1-2, with unresolved D. Germline CDR1 is DFQATT and CDR2 is SNEGSKA (reference sequence). The CDR3 has 12 residues. Trimming removed 8 bases at V and 4 bases at J, with 14 bases between. The CDR3 loop reads CSSRRSSYGYTF. CDR3 DNA sequence: TGCAGTTCCAGACGAAGTTCCTATGGCTACACCTTC.

The chain employs TRBV12-3 or TRBV12-4 and TRBJ2-1; D assignment may be TRBD1 or TRBD2 (6 bases each). This CDR3 region has 13 residues. The V end was cut by 3 bases, the J end by 9 bases, with 12 bases between. The CDR3 protein is CASSFWGASEQFF. As DNA, the CDR3 is TGTGCCAGCAGTTTTTGGGGGGCAAGTGAGCAGTTCTTC.

A note on this clonotype: An end of the junction differs from the germline gene, which may be a read error. CDR3 bases: TGCAGTGCCAGAGAGGGCGGGAGTTTGGGGCAGTTCTTC. It yields the protein CSAREGGSLGQFF. The gene calls are TRBV20-1 and TRBJ2-1; 7 nucleotides align to TRBD2. Germline CDR1 reads DFQATT; CDR2 reads SNEGSKA (reference sequence). The CDR3 loop spans 13 amino acids.

This clonotype was observed many times. The genes are TRBV7-9 and TRBJ2-3; tentative D call: TRBD1 (5 bases). This CDR3 is built from 16 residues. The germline V gene has CDR1 SEHNR and CDR2 FQNEAQ (reference sequence). V was shortened by 4 bases and J by 0 bases, with 14 bases between the two germline ends. This CDR3 is CASSSRQGRSTDTQYF. In DNA, the CDR3 is TGTGCCAGCAGCTCGAGGCAGGGTAGGAGCACAGATACGCAGTATTTT.

This clonotype turned up a few times. J is TRBJ2-7 and V is TRBV7-8, with D possibly being TRBD1 (7 bases). With 2 bases removed from V and 5 bases from J, the gap between germline ends came to 16 bases. Germline-derived CDR1 and CDR2 are SGHVS and FQNEAQ. The CDR3 is 15 residues long. CDR3 amino acids: CASSLRRTGGNEQYF. In DNA, the CDR3 is TGTGCCAGCAGCTTACGGAGGACAGGAGGGAACGAGCAGTACTTC.

The genes are TRBV3-1 and TRBJ1-1; D unclear. The ends were cut back, 1 base at V and 0 bases at J, with 3 bases in the middle. Germline-derived CDR1 and CDR2 are LGHDT and YNNKEL (reference sequence). This CDR3 is built from 13 residues. The CDR3, as DNA: TGTGCCAGCAGCCAAGTCATGAACACTGAAGCTTTCTTT. It encodes CASSQVMNTEAFF.

This chain joins TRBV6-2 or TRBV6-3 and TRBJ1-5; no clear D gene. CDR1 MNHEY and CDR2 SVGEGT come from the germline V gene. Trimming pared 0 bases from V and 4 bases from J, leaving 7 bases between. The CDR3 loop spans 14 amino acids. The CDR3 DNA is TGTGCCAGCAGTTACTCTCAGATTAATCAGCCCCAGCATTTT. This encodes CASSYSQINQPQHF.

This clonotype has only one observation. The chain links TRBV10-2 to TRBJ1-2; 7 positions agree with TRBD1. The ends lost 8 bases at V and 4 bases at J; junction bases unmatched: 4. Germline V gives CDR1 WSHSY, CDR2 SAAADI. The CDR3 loop spans 12 amino acids. The CDR3 bases are TGCGCCAGCGGACAGGAAGGCTATGGCTACACCTTC. Encoded protein: CASGQEGYGYTF.

The chain links TRBV20-1 to TRBJ2-5; D possibly corresponds to TRBD2 (6 bases). With 1 base removed from V and 0 bases from J, the gap between germline ends came to 24 bases. The CDR3 spans 19 residues. The V gene's germline CDR1 is DFQATT and CDR2 SNEGSKA (reference sequence). CDR3 sequence reads: CSARAWVAESEGYQETQYF. CDR3 sequence (DNA): TGCAGTGCTAGAGCGTGGGTAGCGGAGAGCGAAGGGTACCAAGAGACCCAGTACTTC.

This clonotype appeared a few times. This sequence joins TRBV3-1 and TRBJ2-3, with 7 bases fitting TRBD1. The V and J ends lost 0 bases and 8 bases, in that order; junction bases with no gene match: 11. The V gene's germline CDR1 is LGHDT and CDR2 YNNKEL (reference sequence). The CDR3 consists of 16 residues. The CDR3 here is CASSQEAPGQFSTQYF. CDR3 DNA: TGTGCCAGCAGCCAAGAGGCCCCGGGACAGTTCTCTACGCAGTATTTT.

This sequence joins TRBV25-1 and TRBJ2-4, with D hard to call. The CDR3 extends over 12 amino acids. CDR1 MGHDK and CDR2 SYGVNS come from the germline V gene. V was shortened by 3 bases and J by 9 bases, with 9 bases between the two germline ends. The CDR3 sequence: CASSELGSIQYF. DNA for the CDR3: TGTGCCAGCAGTGAGCTGGGAAGCATTCAGTACTTC.

This clonotype was seen ten or more times. The rearrangement uses TRBV5-1 and TRBJ1-1; 8 bases line up with TRBD1. The CDR3 has 14 residues. Germline CDR1 and CDR2: SGHRS and YFSETQ. V was clipped by 0 bases and J by 3 bases; unmatched bases: 1. CDR3 bases: TGCGCCAGCAGCTTGGTACAGGGGGACACTGAAGCTTTCTTT. Amino acids: CASSLVQGDTEAFF.

This clonotype came up a few times. J is TRBJ2-5 and V is TRBV15; no clear D. CDR1 is LNHNV, CDR2 YYDKDF, per germline (reference sequence). V was clipped by 0 bases and J by 5 bases, with 10 bases between them. This CDR3 spans 14 amino acids. CDR3 region: CATSRDLFVETQYF. For the CDR3, the DNA is TGTGCCACCAGCAGAGATCTCTTTGTTGAGACCCAGTACTTC.

This chain joins TRBV3-1 and TRBJ1-1; D gene ambiguous. Trimming shortened V by 1 base and J by 2 bases, and 8 bases separated the two germline ends. There are 14 residues in the CDR3. The germline CDR1 and CDR2 sequences are LGHDT and YNNKEL (reference sequence). The CDR3 coding sequence is TGTGCCAGCAGCCAAGTGCATAGTAACACTGAAGCTTTCTTT. Encoded protein: CASSQVHSNTEAFF.

This clonotype was picked up a small number of times. The rearrangement joins TRBV5-6 to TRBJ2-5; 13 bases match TRBD2. CDR1 is SGHDT, CDR2 YYEEEE, per germline. The CDR3 loop spans 16 amino acids. The V and J ends lost 2 bases and 3 bases, in that order; junction bases with no gene match: 4. This CDR3 reads CASSFRTSGGKETQYF. CDR3 nucleotide sequence: TGTGCCAGCAGCTTTAGGACTAGCGGGGGCAAAGAGACCCAGTACTTC. Full variable domain (rest looked up from reference TRBV5-6 and TRBJ2-5): DAGVTQSPTHLIKTRGQQVTLRCSPKSGHDTVSWYQQALGQGPQFIFQYYEEEERQRGNFPDRFSGHQFPNYSSELNVNALLLGDSALYLCASSFRTSGGKETQYFGPGTRLLVL.

This clonotype was detected a few times. The rearrangement links TRBV20-1 to TRBJ2-5; the D gene is possibly TRBD2 (6 bases). V shed 3 bases and J shed 2 bases, with 16 bases lying between them. CDR3 length: 15 amino acids. Germline lookup yields CDR1 DFQATT and CDR2 SNEGSKA (reference sequence). The CDR3 DNA reads TGCAGTGCTAGGGGGCGGGGCGGGTGGCAAGAGACCCAGTACTTC. Its translation is CSARGRGGWQETQYF.

The genes are TRBV6-6 and TRBJ2-3; the match to TRBD2 covers 11 bases. CDR1 and CDR2 from the germline V gene are MNHNY and SVGAGI (reference sequence). After removal of 2 bases from V and 1 base from J, the junction contained 8 bases not matched to a gene. The CDR3 runs to 18 residues. This chain's CDR3 is CASSYPGVAGGGTDTQYF. The CDR3 DNA reads TGTGCCAGCAGTTACCCGGGGGTAGCGGGAGGGGGCACAGATACGCAGTATTTT.

This clonotype turned up a few times. The genes are TRBV4-3 and TRBJ1-1, with D possibly being TRBD1 (5 bases). Germline lookup yields CDR1 LGHNA and CDR2 YSLEER. The CDR3 is 15 amino acids. V lost 1 base to trimming and J lost 2 bases, with 11 bases between them. This CDR3 is CASSQVRGINTEAFF. CDR3 bases: TGCGCCAGCAGCCAAGTTCGGGGGATAAACACTGAAGCTTTCTTT.

The sample holds a few counts of this clonotype. This chain joins TRBV7-8 and TRBJ1-1; weak D call: TRBD1 (5 bases). In germline, CDR1 is SGHVS, CDR2 FQNEAQ. The CDR3 spans 17 residues. Trimming left V 6 bases short and J 3 bases short, with 23 bases between. CDR3 coding DNA: TGTGCCAGCAGTTTTAAGTCGGCAGGGACGTTAGACACTGAAGCTTTCTTT. This gives the protein CASSFKSAGTLDTEAFF.

J is TRBJ1-1 and V is TRBV7-9, with D possibly being TRBD1 (5 bases). V shed 1 base and J shed 3 bases, with 12 bases lying between them. The CDR3 loop spans 15 amino acids. Germline V CDR1 and CDR2: SEHNR, FQNEAQ (reference sequence). The CDR3 sequence: CASSLGLGGYTEAFF. CDR3 coding DNA: TGTGCCAGCAGCTTAGGCCTCGGGGGATACACTGAAGCTTTCTTT.

The chain recombines TRBV7-9 with TRBJ2-3; possible D gene TRBD2, 6 bases. CDR3 length: 16 amino acids. CDR1 is SEHNR, CDR2 FQNEAQ, per germline (reference sequence). V was cut by 6 bases and J by 1 base, with 17 bases left in between. The CDR3 DNA reads TGTGCCAGCAGTCCCCTCGGTGGCGGGGGCACAGATACGCAGTATTTT. Amino acid sequence: CASSPLGGGGTDTQYF.

This clonotype was found a few times. The chain joins TRBV6-6 to TRBJ2-3; no clear D. CDR3 length equals 14 residues. V dropped 6 bases and J dropped 2 bases, with 12 bases sitting between them. Germline CDR1 and CDR2: MNHNY and SVGAGI (reference sequence). The CDR3 DNA reads TGTGCCAGCAGCCTCCATGACCCCACAGATACGCAGTATTTT. It is translated as CASSLHDPTDTQYF.

The rearrangement uses TRBV18 and TRBJ2-1; TRBD2 matches 10 bases. The germline V gene encodes CDR1 KGHSH and CDR2 LQKENI. CDR3 length equals 15 residues. The V gene end was trimmed by 3 bases and the J gene end by 6 bases; junction bases not matched to a gene: 5. The CDR3 DNA sequence: TGTGCCAGCTCACCTACTATAGCGGGAGGCAATGAGCAGTTCTTC. This codes for CASSPTIAGGNEQFF.

This chain uses TRBV4-2 with TRBJ2-7; weak D call: TRBD2 (6 bases). Germline V gene data show CDR1 as LGHNA and CDR2 as YNFKEQ. The CDR3 is 14 amino acids. V lost 5 bases and J 3 bases, leaving 14 bases between the germline ends. As DNA, the CDR3 is TGTGCCAGCAGCGCAAGCTCTAGCGACTACGAGCAGTACTTC. This sequence encodes CASSASSSDYEQYF.

This clonotype was recorded a few times. The chain employs TRBV5-5 and TRBJ2-1; 7 bases line up with TRBD2. The CDR3 is 15 amino acids. CDR1 is SGHKS and CDR2 is YYEKEE in the germline V gene (reference sequence). Unmatched junction bases numbered 6, after V lost 0 bases and J lost 6 bases. The CDR3 DNA reads as TGTGCCAGCAGCTTGGGGCGGGAGTCTTTCAATGAGCAGTTCTTC. This encodes CASSLGRESFNEQFF.

The chain uses TRBV7-2 and TRBJ1-1, with D hard to call. Germline V lookup: CDR1 SGHTA, CDR2 FQGNSA. V lost 1 base, J lost 1 base, and 10 bases lay in between. CDR3 length: 15 amino acids. DNA of the CDR3: TGTGCCAGCAGCTTAGATTGGGGAAAGAACACTGAAGCTTTCTTT. It encodes CASSLDWGKNTEAFF.

The chain has TRBV12-3 or TRBV12-4 and TRBJ2-1; D gene unclear. Trimming stripped 4 bases from V and 9 bases from J, with 10 bases between. The CDR3 is made up of 12 amino acids. The CDR3 DNA sequence: TGTGCCAGCAGTTCCCAGACACTTGAGCAGTTCTTC. Translation: CASSSQTLEQFF.

This clonotype was seen a handful of times. The V call is TRBV12-3 or TRBV12-4, the J call TRBJ2-3, with 8 nucleotides matching TRBD2. V lost 5 bases to trimming and J lost 2 bases; unmatched junction nucleotides: 9. The CDR3 has 16 residues. The CDR3 reads CASSLYSGVNTDTQYF. The CDR3 DNA reads as TGTGCCAGCAGTCTCTATAGCGGGGTTAACACAGATACGCAGTATTTT.

There are a few counts of this clonotype. The chain is built from TRBV7-2 and TRBJ1-6; no clear D. This CDR3 comprises 15 residues. Per germline, CDR1 SGHTA and CDR2 FQGNSA. Trimming stripped 1 base from V and 9 bases from J, with 13 bases between. CDR3 DNA sequence: TGTGCCAGCAGCTTAGATTGGGGATTGGGTTCACCCCTCCACTTT. As protein: CASSLDWGLGSPLHF.

This rearrangement joins TRBV20-1 to TRBJ2-5; TRBD1 matches 10 bases. The CDR3 spans 15 residues. CDR1 is DFQATT and CDR2 is SNEGSKA in the germline V gene (reference sequence). Trimming removed 4 bases from V and 3 bases from J; junction bases left unmatched: 8. In DNA, the CDR3 is TGCAGTGCTACTATGACAGGGGGCTTCGAAGAGACCCAGTACTTC. This encodes CSATMTGGFEETQYF.